The text below deals with one TCR beta chain. The sample originates from a study of blood T cell repertoires in COVID-19. Grouping used clinical history reported by participants in a survey and questionnaire. The CDR3 has 16 amino acids. Trimming at V came to 3 bases and at J to 4 bases, leaving 4 bases not matched to a gene. CDR1 is LNHDA, CDR2 SQIVND, per germline (reference sequence). As originally analysed: Scientists estimated how many nucleated cells there were by amplifying reference gene primers. Profiled with immunoSEQ multiplex PCR; TCRdb holds only in-frame clones, not every one. V, J and clone size reflect that table, while D and trimming were determined from the DNA. The sample lists about 210,000 clones; approximately 90% were seen once.

Material: PBMCs or T cells enriched from blood (not recorded which). The J gene is TRBJ2-2, the V gene TRBV19, with TRBD2 matching over 11 bases. This TCR came from a man aged 18 to 29 with acute COVID-19. The CDR3 reads CASSIGLAGITGELFF. CDR3 nucleotides: TGTGCCAGTAGTATTGGACTAGCGGGTATCACCGGGGAGCTGTTTTTT. Together with reference TRBV19 and TRBJ2-2, the CDR3 gives the full variable domain: DGGITQSPKYLFRKEGQNVTLSCEQNLNHDAMYWYRQDPGQGLRLIYYSQIVNDFQKGDIAEGYSVSREKKESFPLTVTSAQKNPTAFYLCASSIGLAGITGELFFGEGSRLTVL.